The 13 T cell receptor beta chains below were found in one sample sequenced in a study of cytomegalovirus exposure and HLA in healthy donors. Repertoires were generated with immunoSEQ multiplex PCR, while TCRdb's copy carries only in-frame clones and drops some. The data show about 160,000 clones, about 88% seen once. Sequencing used PBMCs. These receptors all come from a man aged 18-30 years in good health and CMV-seronegative.

This sequence joins TRBV11-2 and TRBJ2-7; 10 bases align to TRBD1. The CDR3 totals 15 residues. Germline CDR1 and CDR2: SGHAT and FQNNGV. V trimming: 3 bases; J trimming: 0 bases; junction bases outside the gene matches: 2. The CDR3: CASSLDRGSSYEQYF. CDR3 nucleotides: TGTGCCAGCAGCTTGGACAGGGGGAGCTCCTACGAGCAGTACTTC.

V is TRBV2 and J is TRBJ2-7; D may be TRBD1 (6 bases). This CDR3 region has 13 residues. The V gene's germline CDR1 is SNHLY and CDR2 FYNNEI. Trimming removed 4 bases from V and 5 bases from J, with 12 bases in between. This CDR3 reads CASSVGALNEQYV. The CDR3 DNA reads TGTGCCAGCAGTGTGGGGGCACTTAACGAGCAGTACGTC.

The chain couples TRBV7-2 to TRBJ1-2; D might be TRBD1 (6 bases). Trimming pared 5 bases from V and 6 bases from J, leaving 16 bases between. The CDR3 sequence is 14 residues long. Per the germline V gene, CDR1 is SGHTA and CDR2 is FQGNSA. CDR3 bases: TGTGCCAGCAGCCAATTTCAGGGGATTGATGGCTACACCTTC. Its protein product is CASSQFQGIDGYTF.

The V gene is TRBV5-1, the J gene TRBJ2-1, with 7 bases fitting TRBD1. The V gene's germline CDR1 is SGHRS and CDR2 YFSETQ. The J segment lost 15 bases and the V segment lost 0 bases, leaving 21 bases of the junction unmatched. CDR3 length: 17 amino acids. The CDR3 nucleotides read TGCGCCAGCAGCTTGGCCCAGTTGAGACAGGGAATTCTCTCAGGGTTCTTC. Protein sequence: CASSLAQLRQGILSGFF. Full variable domain (rest looked up from reference TRBV5-1 and TRBJ2-1): KAGVTQTPRYLIKTRGQQVTLSCSPISGHRSVSWYQQTPGQGLQFLFEYFSETQRNKGNFPGRFSGRQFSNSRSEMNVSTLELGDSALYLCASSLAQLRQGILSGFFGPGTRLTVL.

The chain recombines TRBV30 with TRBJ1-1; the D gene is possibly TRBD1 (6 bases). V lost 4 bases to trimming and J lost 5 bases, with 11 bases between them. CDR3 length: 12 amino acids. CDR1 and CDR2 (germline): GTSNPN, SVGIG (reference sequence). For the CDR3, the DNA is TGTGCCTGGAACGAGGGGGGGACTGAAGCTTTCTTT. Translated: CAWNEGGTEAFF. The whole variable domain, filled in from reference TRBV30 and TRBJ1-1, reads SQTIHQWPATLVQPVGSPLSLECTVEGTSNPNLYWYRQAAGRGLQLLFYSVGIGQISSEVPQNLSASRPQDRQFILSSKKLLLSDSGFYLCAWNEGGTEAFFGQGTRLTVV.

The chain joins TRBV2 to TRBJ1-1; weak D call: TRBD1 (5 bases). The CDR3 length is 12 residues. Per the germline V gene, CDR1 is SNHLY and CDR2 is FYNNEI. Trimming shortened V by 11 bases and J by 3 bases, and 13 bases separated the two germline ends. The CDR3 DNA follows: TGTGCCTGGTGGCGGGGCGACACTGAAGCTTTCTTT. As protein: CAWWRGDTEAFF.

The chain carries TRBV7-9 and TRBJ2-3, with D possibly TRBD1 on 6 matching bases. Trimming stripped 1 base from V and 1 base from J, with 9 bases between. The length of the CDR3 is 15 residues. CDR1 and CDR2 from the germline V gene are SEHNR and FQNEAQ (reference sequence). This CDR3 is CASSLGRTGTDTQYF. CDR3 sequence (DNA): TGTGCCAGCAGCTTAGGACGGACAGGCACAGATACGCAGTATTTT. Supplemented by reference TRBV7-9 and TRBJ2-3, the full variable domain reads DTGVSQNPRHKITKRGQNVTFRCDPISEHNRLYWYRQTLGQGPEFLTYFQNEAQLEKSRLLSDRFSAERPKGSFSTLEIQRTEQGDSAMYLCASSLGRTGTDTQYFGPGTRLTVL.

This sequence joins TRBV7-2 and TRBJ1-4; a possible D gene is TRBD1 (5 bases). Between the trimmed V and J ends, which lost 6 bases and 4 bases, there was a span of 18 bases. CDR3 size: 16 residues. Looked up from germline, CDR1 is SGHTA and CDR2 is FQGNSA. The CDR3 protein is CASSPGLSVGNEKLFF. The CDR3 bases are TGTGCCAGCAGTCCGGGACTGTCCGTTGGTAATGAAAAACTGTTTTTT.

The V call is TRBV27, the J call TRBJ2-3; D not resolved. The CDR3 has 13 amino acids. V lost 4 bases and J lost 4, with 9 bases in between. Germline CDR1 is MNHEY and CDR2 is SMNVEV (reference sequence). CDR3 in amino acids: CASSSLSADTQYF. CDR3 in DNA: TGTGCCAGCAGTTCCCTGTCCGCAGATACGCAGTATTTT.

V gene TRBV7-9 combines with J gene TRBJ1-5; 9 nucleotides align to TRBD1. The junction had 4 bases not matched to a gene; V was cut back by 6 bases and J by 1 base. This CDR3 spans 15 amino acids. CDR1 is SEHNR, CDR2 FQNEAQ, per germline (reference sequence). The CDR3 DNA reads as TGTGCCAGCAGTTCACAGGGGGCAAGCAATCAGCCCCAGCATTTT. Amino acid sequence: CASSSQGASNQPQHF. The full variable domain, its missing parts supplied by reference TRBV7-9 and TRBJ1-5, is DTGVSQNPRHKITKRGQNVTFRCDPISEHNRLYWYRQTLGQGPEFLTYFQNEAQLEKSRLLSDRFSAERPKGSFSTLEIQRTEQGDSAMYLCASSSQGASNQPQHFGDGTRLSIL.

The J gene is TRBJ2-7, the V gene TRBV10-3, with D perhaps matching TRBD2 (5 bases). Germline assignment: CDR1 ENHRY and CDR2 SYGVKD. With 1 base removed from V and 1 base from J, the gap between germline ends came to 11 bases. The CDR3 has 15 amino acids. The chain's CDR3 is CAISEWQEASYEQYV. For the CDR3, the DNA is TGTGCCATCAGTGAGTGGCAGGAGGCTTCCTACGAGCAGTACGTC.

In regard to this clone: The germline gene is not matched at one end of the junction; a read error may be the cause. The chain is built from TRBV2 and TRBJ1-2; tentative D call: TRBD1 (5 bases). The CDR3 contains 13 residues. Germline V CDR1 and CDR2: SNHLY, FYNNEI. CDR3 sequence: CASTGMPNYDYTF. The CDR3, as DNA: TGTGCCAGCACAGGGATGCCTAACTATGACTACACCTTC.

V and J are TRBV11-3 and TRBJ2-1, with 7 bases lining up with TRBD2. The CDR3 spans 15 residues. The V and J ends lost 2 bases and 2 bases, in that order; junction bases with no gene match: 3. Germline CDR1 and CDR2: SGHNT and YENEEA. The CDR3 spells CASSLTGLAYNEQFF. CDR3 nucleotides: TGTGCCAGCAGCTTAACCGGACTAGCCTACAATGAGCAGTTCTTC.